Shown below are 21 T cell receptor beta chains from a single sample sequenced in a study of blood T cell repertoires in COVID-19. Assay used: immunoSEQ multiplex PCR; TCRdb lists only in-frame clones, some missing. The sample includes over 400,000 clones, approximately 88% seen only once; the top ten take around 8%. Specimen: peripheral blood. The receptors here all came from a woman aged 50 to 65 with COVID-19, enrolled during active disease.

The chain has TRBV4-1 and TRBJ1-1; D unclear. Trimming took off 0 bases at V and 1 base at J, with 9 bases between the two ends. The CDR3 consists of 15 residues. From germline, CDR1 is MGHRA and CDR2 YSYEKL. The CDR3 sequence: CASSQEIKQNTEAFF. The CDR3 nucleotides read TGCGCCAGCAGCCAAGAAATAAAACAGAACACTGAAGCTTTCTTT.

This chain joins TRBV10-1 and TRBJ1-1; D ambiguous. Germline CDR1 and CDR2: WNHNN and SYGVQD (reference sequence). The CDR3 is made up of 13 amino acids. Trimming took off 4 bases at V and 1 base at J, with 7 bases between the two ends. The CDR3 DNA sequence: TGCGCCAGCAGTGCTGGCACGAACACTGAAGCTTTCTTT. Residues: CASSAGTNTEAFF.

The DNA for the CDR3 is TGTGCCAGCAGTGAAGGTGACTGGAACTACGAGCAGTACTTC. The encoded protein is CASSEGDWNYEQYF. V and J are TRBV6-1 and TRBJ2-7, with D uncertain. The CDR3 is 14 residues long. Between the trimmed V and J ends, which lost 1 base and 3 bases, there was a span of 10 bases. Germline V gene sequence: CDR1 MNHNS, CDR2 SASEGT.

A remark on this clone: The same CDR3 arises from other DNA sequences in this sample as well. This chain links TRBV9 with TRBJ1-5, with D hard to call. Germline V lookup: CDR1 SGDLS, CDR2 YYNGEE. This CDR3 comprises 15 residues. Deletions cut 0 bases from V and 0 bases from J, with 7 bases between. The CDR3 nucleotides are TGTGCCAGCAGCGTAGGGAGCGGTAGCAATCAGCCCCAGCATTTT. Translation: CASSVGSGSNQPQHF.

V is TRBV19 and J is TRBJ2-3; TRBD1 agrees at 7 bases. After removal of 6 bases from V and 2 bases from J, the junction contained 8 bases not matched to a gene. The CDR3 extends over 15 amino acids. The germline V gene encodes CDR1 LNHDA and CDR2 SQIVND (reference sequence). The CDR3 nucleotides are TGTGCCAGTAGCCAGGACAGGCAGCCCACAGATACGCAGTATTTT. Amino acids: CASSQDRQPTDTQYF.

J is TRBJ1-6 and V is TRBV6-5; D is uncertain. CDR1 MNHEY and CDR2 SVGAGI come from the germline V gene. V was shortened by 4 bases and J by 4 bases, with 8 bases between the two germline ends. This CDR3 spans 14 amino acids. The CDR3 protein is CASSFSDYNSPLHF. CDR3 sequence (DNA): TGTGCCAGCAGTTTTTCAGATTATAATTCACCCCTCCACTTT.

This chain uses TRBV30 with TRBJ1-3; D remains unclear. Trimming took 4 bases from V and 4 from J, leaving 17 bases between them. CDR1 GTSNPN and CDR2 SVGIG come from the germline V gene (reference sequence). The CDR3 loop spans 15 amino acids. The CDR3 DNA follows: TGTGCCTGGACCTCGGGGAGGGCTTCCGGAAACACCATATATTTT. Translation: CAWTSGRASGNTIYF.

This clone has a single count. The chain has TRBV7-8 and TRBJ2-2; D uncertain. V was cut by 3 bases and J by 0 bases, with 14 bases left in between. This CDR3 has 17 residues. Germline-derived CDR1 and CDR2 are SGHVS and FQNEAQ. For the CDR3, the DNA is TGTGCCAGCAGCTTTACGGCAGGCATAACGAACACCGGGGAGCTGTTTTTT. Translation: CASSFTAGITNTGELFF.

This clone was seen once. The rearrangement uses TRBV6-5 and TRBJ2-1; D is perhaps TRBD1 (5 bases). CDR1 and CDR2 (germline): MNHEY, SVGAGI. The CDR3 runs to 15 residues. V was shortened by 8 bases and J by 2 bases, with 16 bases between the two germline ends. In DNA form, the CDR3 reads TGTGCCAGCGGCCGTGACAGTCCACCCTACAATGAGCAGTTCTTC. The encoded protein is CASGRDSPPYNEQFF.

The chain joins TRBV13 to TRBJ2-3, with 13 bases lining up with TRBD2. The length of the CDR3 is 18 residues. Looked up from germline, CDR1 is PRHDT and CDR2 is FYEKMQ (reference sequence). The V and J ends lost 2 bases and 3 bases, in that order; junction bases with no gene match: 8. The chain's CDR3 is CASSLILGLAGETDTQYF. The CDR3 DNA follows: TGTGCCAGCAGCTTAATACTCGGACTAGCGGGGGAAACAGATACGCAGTATTTT.

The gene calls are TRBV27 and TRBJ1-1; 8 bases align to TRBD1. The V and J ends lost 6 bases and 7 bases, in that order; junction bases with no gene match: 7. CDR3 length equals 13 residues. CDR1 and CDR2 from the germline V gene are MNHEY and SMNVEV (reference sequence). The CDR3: CASSLQGAGEAFF. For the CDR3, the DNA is TGTGCCAGCAGCTTGCAGGGGGCAGGTGAAGCTTTCTTT.

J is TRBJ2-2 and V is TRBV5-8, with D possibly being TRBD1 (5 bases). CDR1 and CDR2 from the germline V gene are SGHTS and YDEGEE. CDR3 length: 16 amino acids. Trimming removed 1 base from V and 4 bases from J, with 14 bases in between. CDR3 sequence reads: CASSLYRTTVTGELFF. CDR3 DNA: TGTGCCAGCAGCTTGTACCGTACGACAGTCACCGGGGAGCTGTTTTTT.

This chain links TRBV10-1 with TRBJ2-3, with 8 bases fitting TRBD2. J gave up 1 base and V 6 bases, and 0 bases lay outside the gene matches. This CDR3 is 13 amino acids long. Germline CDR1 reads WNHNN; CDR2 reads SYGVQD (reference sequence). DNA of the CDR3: TGCGCCAGCAGCGGGGGGGGCACAGATACGCAGTATTTT. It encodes CASSGGGTDTQYF.

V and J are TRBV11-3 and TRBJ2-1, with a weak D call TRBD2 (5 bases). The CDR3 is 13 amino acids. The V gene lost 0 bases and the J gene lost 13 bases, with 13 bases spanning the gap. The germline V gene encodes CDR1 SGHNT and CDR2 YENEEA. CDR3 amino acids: CASSLDLAGSQFF. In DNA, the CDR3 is TGTGCCAGCAGCTTAGATCTCGCGGGCAGCCAGTTCTTC. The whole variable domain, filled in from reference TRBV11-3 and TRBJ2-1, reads EAGVVQSPRYKIIEKKQPVAFWCNPISGHNTLYWYLQNLGQGPELLIRYENEEAVDDSQLPKDRFSAERLKGVDSTLKIQPAELGDSAVYLCASSLDLAGSQFFGPGTRLTVL.

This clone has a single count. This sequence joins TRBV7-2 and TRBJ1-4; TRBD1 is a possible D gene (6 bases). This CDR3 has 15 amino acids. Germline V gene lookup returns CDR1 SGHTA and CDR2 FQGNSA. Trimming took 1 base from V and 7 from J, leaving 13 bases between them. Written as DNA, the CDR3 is TGTGCCAGCAGCTTAGGGGGGGGCAGGGGTGAAAAACTGTTTTTT. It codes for CASSLGGGRGEKLFF.

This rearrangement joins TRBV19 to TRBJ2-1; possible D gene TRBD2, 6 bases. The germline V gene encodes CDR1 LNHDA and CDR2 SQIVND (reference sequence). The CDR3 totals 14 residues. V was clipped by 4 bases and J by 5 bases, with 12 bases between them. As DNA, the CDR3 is TGTGCCAGTAGTAGGACGGGGGTCCACAATGAGCAGTTCTTC. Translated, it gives CASSRTGVHNEQFF.

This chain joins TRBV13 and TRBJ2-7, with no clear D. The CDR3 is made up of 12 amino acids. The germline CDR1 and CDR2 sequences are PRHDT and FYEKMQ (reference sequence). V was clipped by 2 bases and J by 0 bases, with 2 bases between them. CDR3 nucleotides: TGTGCCAGCAGCTTACGCTCCTACGAGCAGTACTTC. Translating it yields CASSLRSYEQYF.

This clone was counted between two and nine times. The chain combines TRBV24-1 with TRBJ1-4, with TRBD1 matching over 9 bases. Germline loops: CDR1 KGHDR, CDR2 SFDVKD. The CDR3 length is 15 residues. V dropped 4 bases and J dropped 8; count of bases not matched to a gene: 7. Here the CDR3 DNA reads TGTGCCACCAGTGACGACAGGGGGGGGAGGGAAAAACTGTTTTTT. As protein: CATSDDRGGREKLFF.

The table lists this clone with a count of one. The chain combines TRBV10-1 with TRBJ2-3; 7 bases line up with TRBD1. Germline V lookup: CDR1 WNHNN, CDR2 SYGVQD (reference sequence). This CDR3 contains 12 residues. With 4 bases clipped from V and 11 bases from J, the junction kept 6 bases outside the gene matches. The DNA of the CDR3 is TGCGCCAGCAGTGCCGACAGGGAAGAGCAGTATTTT. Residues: CASSADREEQYF.

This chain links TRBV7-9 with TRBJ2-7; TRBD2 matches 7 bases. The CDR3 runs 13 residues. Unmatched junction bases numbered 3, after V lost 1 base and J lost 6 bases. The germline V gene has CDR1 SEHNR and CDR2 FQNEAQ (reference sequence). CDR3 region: CASSLGGGIEQYF. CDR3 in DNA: TGTGCCAGCAGCTTAGGGGGAGGGATCGAGCAGTACTTC.

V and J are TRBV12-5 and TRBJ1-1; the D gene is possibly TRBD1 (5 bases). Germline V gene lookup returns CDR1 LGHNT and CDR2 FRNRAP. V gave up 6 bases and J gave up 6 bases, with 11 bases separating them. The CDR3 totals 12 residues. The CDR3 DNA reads TGTGCTAGTGGCCGCCCGGGGGCTGAAGCTTTCTTT. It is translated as CASGRPGAEAFF.